The rows below give T cell receptor beta chains drawn from one sample of a study of human T cells and chemical hapten exposure. MiXCR, applied by TCRdb to the RACE reads, yields one record per CDR3 protein. The sample has a few hundred thousand distinct CDR3 sequences; approximately 8.6% are singletons. The sequences come from whole blood, collected in connection with sensitization to the hapten diphenylcyclopropenone (DPC). The receptors were sampled from a woman aged 40 to 49 with alopecia areata. Some clones in this sample may be carry-over from other donors' samples. The CDR3 runs from the conserved cysteine through the conserved F or W. A D gene is named only where the DNA matches it firmly. Clone size is given for some rows only: seen once, a few or many times, or a class if the clone is expanded.

CDR3 protein | CDR3 DNA | clone size | V gene | CDR3 length | J gene | D gene
CASSFEWEETQYF | TGTGCCAGCAGCTTTGAATGGGAAGAGACCCAGTACTTC | few | TRBV7-9 | 13 | TRBJ2-5 | -
CASSFSEGPTDTQYF | TGTGCCAGCAGTTTTAGTGAGGGGCCGACAGATACGCAGTATTTT | few | TRBV12-3/TRBV12-4 | 15 | TRBJ2-3 | -
CASKLAGANVLTF | TGTGCCAGCAAGTTGGCTGGGGCCAACGTCCTGACTTTC | many | TRBV7-3 | 13 | TRBJ2-6 | -
CASRPDRGSTEAFF | TGTGCCAGCCGCCCGGATCGGGGGAGCACTGAAGCTTTCTTT | - | TRBV6-1 | 14 | TRBJ1-1 | -
CASSEQDVYGYTF | TGTGCCAGCAGTGAACAGGACGTCTATGGCTACACCTTC | few | TRBV2 | 13 | TRBJ1-2 | -
CASSLVRDEQYF | TGTGCCAGCAGCTTAGTCCGGGACGAGCAGTACTTC | many | TRBV7-9 | 12 | TRBJ2-7 | -
CASSFDRGETQYF | TGTGCCAGCAGCTTTGACAGGGGAGAGACCCAGTACTTC | - | TRBV7-2 | 13 | TRBJ2-5 | TRBD1
CANGPSSYEQYF | TGTGCCAACGGCCCGAGCTCCTACGAGCAGTACTTC | many | TRBV2 | 12 | TRBJ2-7 | -
CANSQDSTATSSYNSPLHF | TGTGCCAACAGCCAAGATTCGACGGCTACCAGCTCCTATAATTCACCCCTCCACTTT | - | TRBV4-2 | 19 | TRBJ1-6 | -
CASSASGQGKSGELFF | TGTGCCAGCAGTGCCTCCGGACAGGGCAAGTCCGGGGAGCTGTTTTTT | many | TRBV25-1 | 16 | TRBJ2-2 | TRBD1
CASSSRTDKETQYF | TGTGCCAGCAGTTCCCGGACGGATAAAGAGACCCAGTACTTC | many | TRBV28 | 14 | TRBJ2-5 | -
CASSESGQPQHF | TGTGCCAGCAGTGAGTCGGGTCAGCCCCAGCATTTT | - | TRBV6-1 | 12 | TRBJ1-5 | -
CASSSEQPQHF | TGTGCCAGCAGTTCTGAACAGCCCCAGCATTTT | many | TRBV6-6 | 11 | TRBJ1-5 | -
CASSARDRGEQYF | TGTGCCAGCAGTGCCCGGGACAGAGGGGAGCAGTACTTC | - | TRBV27 | 13 | TRBJ2-7 | TRBD1
CASSPGGGLTYNEQFF | TGTGCCAGCTCACCAGGGGGAGGGCTAACCTACAATGAGCAGTTCTTC | many | TRBV18 | 16 | TRBJ2-1 | TRBD2
CASSVRAPINEQFF | TGTGCCAGCAGCGTACGCGCCCCCATTAATGAGCAGTTCTTC | few | TRBV7-2 | 14 | TRBJ2-1 | -
CASSLTWGETQYF | TGTGCCAGCAGCTTAACCTGGGGGGAGACCCAGTACTTC | few | TRBV7-3 | 13 | TRBJ2-5 | -
CASSDPTSAGYNEQFF | TGTGCCAGCAGCGACCCTACTAGCGCTGGCTACAATGAGCAGTTCTTC | many | TRBV9 | 16 | TRBJ2-1 | TRBD2
CASSQVRGEQYF | TGTGCCAGCAGCCAAGTCAGGGGCGAGCAGTACTTC | many | TRBV14 | 12 | TRBJ2-7 | -
CASTPRGQRLNTEAFF | TGTGCCAGCACCCCTAGAGGACAGCGACTAAACACTGAAGCTTTCTTT | few | TRBV6-1 | 16 | TRBJ1-1 | -
CASSYFRGSTGELFF | TGTGCCAGCAGTTACTTTCGGGGCTCCACCGGGGAGCTGTTTTTT | few | TRBV6-2/TRBV6-3 | 15 | TRBJ2-2 | -
CASSPGIVTYYEQYF | TGTGCCAGCAGCCCTGGGATCGTGACATACTACGAGCAGTACTTC | few | TRBV14 | 15 | TRBJ2-7 | -
CATSDSGTSGRYNEQFF | TGTGCCACCAGTGATTCCGGGACTAGCGGCCGGTACAATGAGCAGTTCTTC | many | TRBV24-1 | 17 | TRBJ2-1 | TRBD2
CATSAGGYEQYF | TGTGCCACCAGTGCAGGGGGCTACGAGCAGTACTTC | few | TRBV24-1 | 12 | TRBJ2-7 | TRBD1